The clone carrying this T cell receptor beta chain was seen a few times. The data originate from a study of blood T cell repertoires in COVID-19. Turning to the study itself: Donors in the United States, Italy and Spain gave samples during acute or convalescent COVID-19. PBMCs, B-cell-depleted T cells, or T cells provided the cDNA or gDNA that made up the material.

Authors' processing steps: Reference gene primers were amplified, and this amplification served to estimate nucleated cell counts. TCRdb keeps only in-frame clones here, not all; method: immunoSEQ multiplex PCR. That table gives V, J and clone size, and the DNA gave D and trimming. The table lists 50,000 to 75,000 clones, over 75% of them singletons. V trimming: 2 bases; J trimming: 6 bases; junction bases outside the gene matches: 3. The germline CDR1 and CDR2 sequences are SGHTA and FQGNSA. This CDR3 contains 15 residues. This TCR was sampled from a man at least 80 years old in a cohort sampled during active COVID-19. The J gene is TRBJ1-6, the V gene TRBV7-2, with 8 bases matching TRBD1. The sequencing sample was made of peripheral blood. The CDR3, as DNA: TGTGCCAGCAGCTTAAGCGGACAGGGTAATTCACCCCTCCACTTT. Protein sequence: CASSLSGQGNSPLHF.